These 27 T cell receptor beta chains came from one sample sequenced in a study of T cell responses to AZD1222 COVID-19 vaccine. Some clones are missing from TCRdb's copy, which holds only in-frame ones; the method was immunoSEQ multiplex PCR. The sample includes about 150,000 clones, roughly nine tenths seen only once; the top ten take more than 5.5%. The sequenced sample was peripheral blood, obtained on day 0 of MenACWY control vaccination. The receptor source for this set is an adult in good health.

The chain recombines TRBV5-1 with TRBJ2-1; D is ambiguous. The CDR3 totals 16 residues. Trimming shortened V by 4 bases and J by 0 bases, and 14 bases separated the two germline ends. Germline CDR1 SGHRS, CDR2 YFSETQ. The CDR3 nucleotides read TGCGCCAGCAGCCGTAAGGGCGCAGACTCCTACAATGAGCAGTTCTTC. It codes for CASSRKGADSYNEQFF.

The chain is built from TRBV25-1 and TRBJ1-2; D call uncertain. CDR3 size: 11 residues. The germline V gene has CDR1 MGHDK and CDR2 SYGVNS. V was trimmed by 3 bases and J by 8 bases, leaving 7 bases between them. The CDR3: CASSDIRGYTF. In DNA, the CDR3 is TGTGCCAGCAGTGACATAAGGGGCTACACCTTC.

The rearrangement links TRBV10-3 to TRBJ2-1; 8 bases align to TRBD1. V trimming: 6 bases; J trimming: 5 bases; junction bases outside the gene matches: 6. The CDR3 has 14 residues. Germline-derived CDR1 and CDR2 are ENHRY and SYGVKD. In nucleotides, the CDR3 is TGTGCCATCAGGGTTGGGACAGGCGACAATGAGCAGTTCTTC. Translating it yields CAIRVGTGDNEQFF.

The V and J genes are TRBV29-1 and TRBJ2-1; 9 bases agree with TRBD2. Germline CDR1 and CDR2: SQVTM and ANQGSEA. The V and J ends lost 4 bases and 12 bases, in that order; junction bases with no gene match: 10. This CDR3 has 13 amino acids. The CDR3, as DNA: TGCAGCGTTGCTAGCGGGGCCTCGAGGGGGCAGTTCTTC. This translates into CSVASGASRGQFF.

The chain joins TRBV5-4 to TRBJ2-2; D is possibly TRBD1 (6 bases). The CDR3 is 17 amino acids. CDR1 and CDR2 from the germline V gene are SGHNT and YYREEE (reference sequence). Trimming pared 3 bases from V and 2 bases from J, leaving 17 bases between. CDR3 coding DNA: TGTGCCAGCAGCTCCGACACAGGGTCCTTAAACACCGGGGAGCTGTTTTTT. This encodes CASSSDTGSLNTGELFF.

CDR3 sequence (DNA): TGTGCCAGCAGGACTGGGACTGAAGCTTTCTTT. This translates into CASRTGTEAFF. The chain uses TRBV6-5 and TRBJ1-1; unclear D gene. Germline CDR1 and CDR2: MNHEY and SVGAGI. Trimming took 6 bases from V and 5 from J, leaving 7 bases between them. This CDR3 is built from 11 residues.

CDR3 DNA sequence: TGTGCCAGCAGCTCGACAGGGGACCCCTATAGCAATCAGCCCCAGCATTTT. Encoded protein: CASSSTGDPYSNQPQHF. The rearrangement uses TRBV27 and TRBJ1-5; 8 bases align to TRBD1. V was pared by 6 bases and J by 0 bases, with 10 bases of the junction left unmatched. Per germline, CDR1 MNHEY and CDR2 SMNVEV (reference sequence). The CDR3 has 17 amino acids.

The chain uses TRBV5-1 and TRBJ1-2; TRBD1 might be the D (6 bases). The CDR3 length is 17 residues. The V end was cut by 0 bases, the J end by 5 bases, with 20 bases between. Germline V gene sequence: CDR1 SGHRS, CDR2 YFSETQ. CDR3 nucleotide sequence: TGCGCCAGCAGCTTGGAATCTGGCCTTAGGGGGGGTTATGGCTACACCTTC. Amino acids: CASSLESGLRGGYGYTF. The full variable domain, completed using reference TRBV5-1 and TRBJ1-2, is KAGVTQTPRYLIKTRGQQVTLSCSPISGHRSVSWYQQTPGQGLQFLFEYFSETQRNKGNFPGRFSGRQFSNSRSEMNVSTLELGDSALYLCASSLESGLRGGYGYTFGSGTRLTVV.

The count of this clone is one. The chain carries TRBV2 and TRBJ2-3; 9 bases fit TRBD2. After removal of 2 bases from V and 3 bases from J, the junction contained 3 bases not matched to a gene. CDR3 length equals 15 residues. Germline CDR1 reads SNHLY; CDR2 reads FYNNEI. CDR3 sequence reads: CASSENGLATDTQYF. The CDR3 DNA follows: TGTGCCAGCAGTGAAAATGGACTAGCGACAGATACGCAGTATTTT.

The rearrangement links TRBV5-1 to TRBJ1-1; TRBD1 is a possible D gene (6 bases). CDR1 and CDR2 (germline): SGHRS, YFSETQ. V was clipped by 4 bases and J by 1 base, with 14 bases between them. CDR3 length: 15 amino acids. The CDR3 DNA reads TGCGCCAGCAGCCCCCGCCGGGGGGCGAACACTGAAGCTTTCTTT. Amino acids: CASSPRRGANTEAFF.

The chain couples TRBV11-2 to TRBJ2-4; D unclear. The CDR3 runs 14 residues. Germline values: CDR1 SGHAT, CDR2 FQNNGV. With 0 bases removed from V and 9 bases from J, the gap between germline ends came to 12 bases. For the CDR3, the DNA is TGTGCCAGCAGCTTAGAATTGGGTTTGGGCATTCAGTACTTC. Translated, it gives CASSLELGLGIQYF.

The gene calls are TRBV9 and TRBJ2-6, with D perhaps TRBD1 (6 bases). This CDR3 contains 19 residues. With 0 bases removed from V and 5 bases from J, the gap between germline ends came to 21 bases. Germline CDR1 SGDLS, CDR2 YYNGEE. The CDR3 reads CASSVVESQPGQRANVLTF. The CDR3 DNA reads TGTGCCAGCAGCGTAGTTGAGTCCCAACCGGGACAACGGGCCAACGTCCTGACTTTC.

The chain recombines TRBV19 with TRBJ2-2; the match to TRBD2 covers 10 bases. V lost 1 base to trimming and J lost 7 bases; unmatched junction nucleotides: 18. The CDR3 contains 20 residues. Germline values: CDR1 LNHDA, CDR2 SQIVND (reference sequence). The CDR3 DNA sequence: TGTGCCAGTAGTATAGTCCGGAAGGCCGGGGCTAGCGGGAGAGTCGGGGAGCTGTTTTTT. Its translation: CASSIVRKAGASGRVGELFF.

The chain has TRBV4-1 and TRBJ1-3, with D possibly matching TRBD1 (5 bases). The germline V gene encodes CDR1 MGHRA and CDR2 YSYEKL. Trimming pared 4 bases from V and 6 bases from J, leaving 22 bases between. CDR3 length equals 17 residues. CDR3 loop: CASSRQTAGLLENTIYF. The CDR3 nucleotides read TGCGCCAGCAGCCGACAGACGGCGGGGCTGCTAGAAAACACCATATATTTT.

The chain carries TRBV19 and TRBJ1-5; 7 nucleotides match TRBD1. CDR1 and CDR2 (germline): LNHDA, SQIVND (reference sequence). J gave up 3 bases and V 10 bases, and 9 bases lay outside the gene matches. The CDR3 has 14 amino acids. CDR3: CATSDRSPNQPQHF. The CDR3 nucleotides read TGTGCCACCTCGGACAGGAGCCCCAATCAGCCCCAGCATTTT.

The CDR3 nucleotides read TGTGCCAGCAGCTTATGGTTTACCGGGGAGCTGTTTTTT. It is translated as CASSLWFTGELFF. The chain carries TRBV7-2 and TRBJ2-2; no clear D. Deletions cut 2 bases from V and 5 bases from J, with 6 bases between. The germline CDR1 and CDR2 sequences are SGHTA and FQGNSA. This CDR3 has 13 amino acids. Together with reference TRBV7-2 and TRBJ2-2, the CDR3 gives the full variable domain: GAGVSQSPSNKVTEKGKDVELRCDPISGHTALYWYRQSLGQGLEFLIYFQGNSAPDKSGLPSDRFSAERTGGSVSTLTIQRTQQEDSAVYLCASSLWFTGELFFGEGSRLTVL.

This clone was seen many times. CDR3 amino acids: CASSLRPSDSPLHF. As DNA, the CDR3 is TGTGCCAGCAGCTTACGGCCCTCAGATTCACCCCTCCACTTT. The gene calls are TRBV11-2 and TRBJ1-6; no reliable D call. Trimming removed 2 bases at V and 8 bases at J, with 10 bases between. Germline assignment: CDR1 SGHAT and CDR2 FQNNGV. The CDR3 is made up of 14 amino acids.

The chain combines TRBV5-1 with TRBJ1-6; 7 bases are shared with TRBD1. The J segment lost 9 bases and the V segment lost 1 base, leaving 10 bases of the junction unmatched. The germline gives CDR1 SGHRS, CDR2 YFSETQ. This CDR3 contains 16 residues. The CDR3 DNA follows: TGCGCCAGCAGCTTGCAGGAGGGGGCGCGGTTTTCACCCCTCCACTTT. Encoded protein: CASSLQEGARFSPLHF.

This chain connects TRBV19 to TRBJ1-5; D is unresolved. The germline gives CDR1 LNHDA, CDR2 SQIVND (reference sequence). V was trimmed by 3 bases and J by 0 bases, leaving 6 bases between them. The CDR3 loop spans 14 amino acids. CDR3 region: CASSIEGSNQPQHF. CDR3 nucleotide sequence: TGTGCCAGTAGTATCGAAGGTAGCAATCAGCCCCAGCATTTT.

The V call is TRBV28, the J call TRBJ2-5; perhaps TRBD1 as D (6 bases). The CDR3 extends over 14 amino acids. The ends were cut back, 8 bases at V and 6 bases at J, with 19 bases in the middle. CDR1 and CDR2 from the germline V gene are MDHEN and SYDVKM. The CDR3 DNA reads as TGTGCCAGCGAAGGGACACGGCATAGGAAGACCCAGTACTTC. Translated: CASEGTRHRKTQYF.

The CDR3 region is CASLVRLENTEAFF. CDR3 DNA sequence: TGTGCCAGCCTGGTTAGGTTGGAGAACACTGAAGCTTTCTTT. The V and J genes are TRBV2 and TRBJ1-1; D unresolved. The length of the CDR3 is 14 residues. Trimming removed 8 bases from V and 1 base from J, with 14 bases in between. From germline, CDR1 is SNHLY and CDR2 FYNNEI.

This chain connects TRBV5-6 to TRBJ1-5; 8 positions match TRBD1. After removal of 0 bases from V and 1 base from J, the junction contained 6 bases not matched to a gene. The CDR3 runs to 17 residues. Germline V CDR1 and CDR2: SGHDT, YYEEEE. CDR3 sequence reads: CASSLAQGAFSNQPQHF. CDR3 nucleotides: TGTGCCAGCAGCTTGGCGCAGGGGGCATTCAGCAATCAGCCCCAGCATTTT.

This sequence joins TRBV18 and TRBJ1-3; 7 nucleotides agree with TRBD1. CDR1 is KGHSH and CDR2 is LQKENI in the germline V gene. J lost 0 bases, V lost 3 bases, and 8 bases had no gene match. The CDR3 spans 17 residues. CDR3 protein: CASSPRTGSSSGNTIYF. DNA for the CDR3: TGTGCCAGCTCACCTCGGACAGGCTCGAGCTCTGGAAACACCATATATTTT.

The chain carries TRBV7-8 and TRBJ1-5, with TRBD1 identical over 7 bases. V dropped 3 bases and J dropped 5; count of bases not matched to a gene: 7. The V gene's germline CDR1 is SGHVS and CDR2 FQNEAQ. The CDR3 has 15 residues. CDR3 bases: TGTGCCAGCAGCTTTGGAGGGGGCCCCGATCAGCCCCAGCATTTT. Translated: CASSFGGGPDQPQHF.

The chain is built from TRBV7-9 and TRBJ1-2; weak D call: TRBD1 (5 bases). The CDR3 extends over 16 amino acids. Trimming cost V 5 bases and J 4 bases, with 20 bases left between them. The V gene's germline CDR1 is SEHNR and CDR2 FQNEAQ (reference sequence). Written as DNA, the CDR3 is TGTGCCAGCAGCACTTCGGACGGGGCCTCCGTCTATGGCTACACCTTC. Translating gives CASSTSDGASVYGYTF.

V usage is TRBV11-3 and J usage is TRBJ2-7, with TRBD1 matching over 8 bases. V was pared by 2 bases and J by 5 bases, with 8 bases of the junction left unmatched. This CDR3 spans 15 amino acids. Germline V gene sequence: CDR1 SGHNT, CDR2 YENEEA. The CDR3 DNA reads TGTGCCAGCAGCTTATCAGGGCAGGGGGCCAACGAGCAGTACGTC. Translating it yields CASSLSGQGANEQYV.

The chain is built from TRBV9 and TRBJ2-5, with D unclear. CDR3 length: 14 residues. Germline CDR1 SGDLS, CDR2 YYNGEE. Trimming cost V 0 bases and J 1 base, with 7 bases left between them. CDR3 protein: CASSVGGLQETQYF. Here the CDR3 DNA reads TGTGCCAGCAGCGTAGGAGGTCTCCAAGAGACCCAGTACTTC.